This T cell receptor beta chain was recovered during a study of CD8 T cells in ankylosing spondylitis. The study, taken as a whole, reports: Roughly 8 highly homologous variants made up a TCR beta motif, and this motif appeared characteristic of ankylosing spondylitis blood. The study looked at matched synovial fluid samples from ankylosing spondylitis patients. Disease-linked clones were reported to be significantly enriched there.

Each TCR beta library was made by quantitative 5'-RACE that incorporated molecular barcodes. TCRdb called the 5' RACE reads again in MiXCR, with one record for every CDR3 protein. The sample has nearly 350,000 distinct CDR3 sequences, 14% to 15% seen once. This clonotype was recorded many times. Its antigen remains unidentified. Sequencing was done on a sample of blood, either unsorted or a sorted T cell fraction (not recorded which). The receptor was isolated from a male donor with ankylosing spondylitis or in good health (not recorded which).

CDR3 loop: CASSQSTTKFF. CDR3 in DNA: TGTGCCAGCAGCCAATCCACTACCAAGTTCTTC. The chain employs TRBV16 and TRBJ2-1, with no clear D. This CDR3 spans 11 amino acids. V was pared by 0 bases and J by 14 bases, with 8 bases between. Per germline, CDR1 KGHSY and CDR2 FQNENV.